This is a list of T cell receptor beta chains from one sample in a study of early T cells in non-severe SARS-CoV-2 infection. TCRdb redid the calling of the 5' RACE reads with MiXCR, one entry per CDR3 protein. Seen here are approximately 35,000 distinct CDR3 sequences, about 7% observed once, and the top ten hold roughly an eighth. The sequenced sample was whole blood, obtained at baseline. These receptors were taken from an adult who was a healthcare worker with PCR-confirmed SARS-CoV-2 infection or an uninfected control (not recorded which). Each CDR3 is given with its conserved first and last residue. Each record gives: D gene, clone size, J gene, V gene, CDR3 protein, CDR3 DNA. A D gene is named only where the DNA matches it firmly. Only some rows state a clone size, as once, few, many or a class for expanded clones.

d_call: TRBD1; clone_size: few; j_call: TRBJ2-3; v_call: TRBV24-1; cdr3_aa: CATGPGQSTDTQYF; cdr3_nt: TGTGCCACCGGACCGGGACAGAGCACAGATACGCAGTATTTT
d_call: -; clone_size: -; j_call: TRBJ2-3; v_call: TRBV11-3; cdr3_aa: CASSAGRSGHTDTQYF; cdr3_nt: TGTGCCAGCAGCGCCGGGCGGTCAGGTCACACAGATACGCAGTATTTT
d_call: -; clone_size: few; j_call: TRBJ1-2; v_call: TRBV6-6; cdr3_aa: CASSSGRGRNYGYTF; cdr3_nt: TGTGCCAGCAGCTCGGGCCGGGGTAGGAATTATGGCTACACCTTC
d_call: -; clone_size: few; j_call: TRBJ1-4; v_call: TRBV7-6; cdr3_aa: CASSLDVASTNEKLFF; cdr3_nt: TGTGCCAGCAGCTTAGACGTAGCATCAACTAATGAAAAACTGTTTTTT
d_call: -; clone_size: -; j_call: TRBJ1-4; v_call: TRBV12-3/TRBV12-4; cdr3_aa: CASSKNAGRNEKLFF; cdr3_nt: TGTGCCAGCAGTAAAAACGCAGGGCGTAATGAAAAACTGTTTTTT
d_call: -; clone_size: many; j_call: TRBJ1-1; v_call: TRBV7-2; cdr3_aa: CASSLERGGTEAFF; cdr3_nt: TGTGCCAGCAGCTTAGAAAGAGGGGGCACTGAAGCTTTCTTT
d_call: -; clone_size: -; j_call: TRBJ2-1; v_call: TRBV4-3; cdr3_aa: CASSQERTRLSEQFF; cdr3_nt: TGCGCCAGCAGCCAGGAGCGAACCCGGCTCAGTGAGCAGTTCTTC
d_call: -; clone_size: -; j_call: TRBJ1-1; v_call: TRBV27; cdr3_aa: CASSFTWASNTEAFF; cdr3_nt: TGTGCCAGCAGTTTCACGTGGGCCTCAAACACTGAAGCTTTCTTT
d_call: TRBD1; clone_size: many; j_call: TRBJ1-2; v_call: TRBV24-1; cdr3_aa: CATSEPGTGRMESLQGYTF; cdr3_nt: TGTGCCACCAGTGAGCCCGGGACAGGGAGAATGGAGTCGTTACAAGGCTACACCTTC
d_call: -; clone_size: few; j_call: TRBJ2-5; v_call: TRBV7-2; cdr3_aa: CASSPRPTGAGKQETQYF; cdr3_nt: TGTGCCAGCAGCCCTCGACCCACCGGGGCGGGGAAGCAAGAGACCCAGTACTTC
d_call: TRBD2; clone_size: many; j_call: TRBJ2-1; v_call: TRBV4-3; cdr3_aa: CASSQDGLAGLVGEQFF; cdr3_nt: TGCGCCAGCAGCCAAGATGGACTAGCGGGACTTGTGGGTGAGCAGTTCTTC
d_call: -; clone_size: few; j_call: TRBJ2-5; v_call: TRBV28; cdr3_aa: CASSQMNWGQGTQYF; cdr3_nt: TGTGCCAGCAGTCAAATGAATTGGGGCCAAGGTACCCAGTACTTC
d_call: -; clone_size: few; j_call: TRBJ1-1; v_call: TRBV18; cdr3_aa: CASSPPLNTEAFF; cdr3_nt: TGTGCCAGCTCACCACCTCTGAACACTGAAGCTTTCTTT
d_call: TRBD2; clone_size: many; j_call: TRBJ2-3; v_call: TRBV7-6; cdr3_aa: CASSLANLAGADWVPGDTQYF; cdr3_nt: TGTGCCAGCAGCTTAGCGAACCTAGCGGGGGCCGATTGGGTCCCTGGAGATACGCAGTATTTT
d_call: TRBD2; clone_size: few; j_call: TRBJ2-7; v_call: TRBV7-9; cdr3_aa: CASSLASGGAYEQYF; cdr3_nt: TGTGCCAGCAGCTTAGCGAGCGGGGGAGCCTACGAGCAGTACTTC
d_call: -; clone_size: many; j_call: TRBJ2-5; v_call: TRBV12-3/TRBV12-4; cdr3_aa: CASSQGETQYF; cdr3_nt: TGTGCCAGCAGCCAGGGCGAGACCCAGTACTTC
d_call: -; clone_size: many; j_call: TRBJ2-3; v_call: TRBV20-1; cdr3_aa: CSVPGLLSAGTQYF; cdr3_nt: TGCAGTGTCCCCGGACTTCTCTCCGCTGGTACGCAGTATTTT
d_call: -; clone_size: many; j_call: TRBJ2-7; v_call: TRBV7-2; cdr3_aa: CASSPRRGYPYEQYF; cdr3_nt: TGTGCCAGCAGCCCCAGACGGGGATACCCCTACGAGCAGTACTTC
d_call: -; clone_size: many; j_call: TRBJ2-5; v_call: TRBV11-2; cdr3_aa: CASSLRRTQETQYF; cdr3_nt: TGTGCCAGCAGCTTACGGCGGACCCAAGAGACCCAGTACTTC
d_call: -; clone_size: few; j_call: TRBJ1-3; v_call: TRBV29-1; cdr3_aa: CSIQGISGGNTIYF; cdr3_nt: TGCAGCATCCAGGGCATCTCCGGTGGGAACACCATATATTTT
d_call: TRBD1; clone_size: -; j_call: TRBJ2-1; v_call: TRBV20-1; cdr3_aa: CSAEAAGGFDNEQFF; cdr3_nt: TGCAGTGCTGAAGCGGCAGGGGGCTTTGACAATGAGCAGTTCTTC
d_call: -; clone_size: -; j_call: TRBJ1-1; v_call: TRBV7-3; cdr3_aa: CASSLKPRSAGTEAFF; cdr3_nt: TGTGCCAGCAGCTTAAAGCCTCGCTCCGCCGGCACTGAAGCTTTCTTT
d_call: -; clone_size: -; j_call: TRBJ2-1; v_call: TRBV5-1; cdr3_aa: CASSLDAGRSYNEQFF; cdr3_nt: TGCGCCAGCAGCTTGGACGCAGGGCGGTCCTACAATGAGCAGTTCTTC
d_call: -; clone_size: many; j_call: TRBJ2-3; v_call: TRBV20-1; cdr3_aa: CSARDYREKADTQYF; cdr3_nt: TGCAGTGCTAGAGATTACCGGGAGAAGGCAGATACGCAGTATTTT
d_call: -; clone_size: many; j_call: TRBJ2-1; v_call: TRBV20-1; cdr3_aa: CSARGVGVQNNEQFF; cdr3_nt: TGCAGTGCCAGGGGCGTGGGGGTCCAAAACAATGAGCAGTTCTTC
d_call: TRBD1; clone_size: many; j_call: TRBJ2-7; v_call: TRBV4-3; cdr3_aa: CASSQDGRTGGSYEQYF; cdr3_nt: TGCGCCAGCAGCCAAGATGGAAGGACAGGGGGCTCCTACGAGCAGTACTTC
d_call: -; clone_size: many; j_call: TRBJ2-3; v_call: TRBV4-3; cdr3_aa: CASSQDRSTDTQYF; cdr3_nt: TGCGCCAGCAGCCAAGACAGAAGCACAGATACGCAGTATTTT
d_call: TRBD1; clone_size: many; j_call: TRBJ2-7; v_call: TRBV5-1; cdr3_aa: CASSLAPDRDIPYEQYF; cdr3_nt: TGCGCCAGCAGCTTGGCCCCGGACAGGGATATTCCCTACGAGCAGTACTTC
d_call: -; clone_size: many; j_call: TRBJ1-1; v_call: TRBV7-2; cdr3_aa: CASSSVVGSEVFF; cdr3_nt: TGTGCCAGCAGCTCCGTAGTTGGATCTGAAGTTTTCTTT
d_call: -; clone_size: many; j_call: TRBJ1-1; v_call: TRBV6-2/TRBV6-3; cdr3_aa: CASSRTENTEAFF; cdr3_nt: TGTGCCAGCAGTAGGACGGAAAACACTGAAGCTTTCTTT
d_call: -; clone_size: many; j_call: TRBJ2-3; v_call: TRBV7-3; cdr3_aa: CASSYHGGRTDTQYF; cdr3_nt: TGTGCCAGCAGCTATCACGGGGGTCGCACAGATACGCAGTATTTT
d_call: -; clone_size: many; j_call: TRBJ2-7; v_call: TRBV19; cdr3_aa: CASSYRVSYEQYF; cdr3_nt: TGTGCCAGTAGCTACAGGGTCTCCTACGAGCAGTACTTC
d_call: TRBD1; clone_size: many; j_call: TRBJ2-7; v_call: TRBV7-3; cdr3_aa: CASSPGRQGEQYF; cdr3_nt: TGTGCCAGCAGCCCGGGGCGACAGGGGGAGCAGTACTTC
d_call: TRBD1; clone_size: few; j_call: TRBJ1-5; v_call: TRBV10-3; cdr3_aa: CAISEGTGGNQPQHF; cdr3_nt: TGTGCCATCAGTGAGGGGACAGGGGGCAATCAGCCCCAGCATTTT
d_call: -; clone_size: many; j_call: TRBJ1-4; v_call: TRBV25-1; cdr3_aa: CASSERFGRPANEKLFF; cdr3_nt: TGTGCCAGCAGTGAAAGATTCGGAAGACCAGCTAATGAAAAACTGTTTTTT
d_call: TRBD1; clone_size: -; j_call: TRBJ1-5; v_call: TRBV7-9; cdr3_aa: CASSTGRSNQPQHF; cdr3_nt: TGTGCCAGTTCGACAGGGAGAAGCAATCAACCCCAGCATTTT
d_call: -; clone_size: many; j_call: TRBJ2-7; v_call: TRBV19; cdr3_aa: CASRLKGGTYEQYF; cdr3_nt: TGTGCCAGTAGACTAAAAGGCGGTACCTACGAGCAGTACTTC
d_call: TRBD2; clone_size: -; j_call: TRBJ2-1; v_call: TRBV28; cdr3_aa: CASSSTSGRRGNEQFF; cdr3_nt: TGTGCCAGCAGTTCGACTAGCGGGAGGCGGGGCAATGAGCAGTTCTTC
d_call: TRBD2; clone_size: many; j_call: TRBJ2-1; v_call: TRBV6-4; cdr3_aa: CASSDREGNEQFF; cdr3_nt: TGTGCCAGCAGTGACCGGGAGGGCAATGAGCAGTTCTTC
d_call: TRBD1; clone_size: few; j_call: TRBJ2-1; v_call: TRBV5-4; cdr3_aa: CASSLAPGQNPIEQFF; cdr3_nt: TGTGCCAGCAGCTTGGCACCGGGACAGAACCCAATCGAGCAGTTCTTC
d_call: TRBD1; clone_size: few; j_call: TRBJ1-5; v_call: TRBV12-3/TRBV12-4; cdr3_aa: CASSAGGVLAPQHF; cdr3_nt: TGTGCCAGCAGCGCAGGGGGCGTATTGGCGCCCCAGCATTTT
d_call: -; clone_size: many; j_call: TRBJ2-3; v_call: TRBV7-3; cdr3_aa: CASSGSTDTQYF; cdr3_nt: TGTGCCAGCAGCGGAAGCACAGATACGCAGTATTTT
d_call: TRBD2; clone_size: -; j_call: TRBJ2-1; v_call: TRBV18; cdr3_aa: CASSLLAGGHEQFF; cdr3_nt: TGTGCCAGCTCCTTACTAGCGGGAGGTCATGAGCAGTTCTTC
d_call: TRBD1; clone_size: many; j_call: TRBJ2-7; v_call: TRBV7-9; cdr3_aa: CASSSGQTYEQYF; cdr3_nt: TGTGCCAGCAGCTCGGGACAGACCTACGAGCAGTACTTC
d_call: -; clone_size: few; j_call: TRBJ2-5; v_call: TRBV12-3/TRBV12-4; cdr3_aa: CASSFLDSQETQYF; cdr3_nt: TGTGCCAGCAGTTTCCTCGACAGTCAAGAGACCCAGTACTTC
d_call: TRBD2; clone_size: -; j_call: TRBJ2-5; v_call: TRBV6-5; cdr3_aa: CASSQGLAGGPETKYF; cdr3_nt: TGTGCCAGCAGCCAGGGACTAGCGGGAGGGCCTGAGACCAAGTACTTC
d_call: TRBD2; clone_size: -; j_call: TRBJ2-3; v_call: TRBV7-9; cdr3_aa: CASSLARAGGSTDTQYF; cdr3_nt: TGTGCCAGCAGCTTAGCCCGAGCGGGAGGTAGCACAGATACGCAGTATTTT
d_call: TRBD2; clone_size: few; j_call: TRBJ2-1; v_call: TRBV9; cdr3_aa: CASSVAPGGSLSYNEQFF; cdr3_nt: TGTGCCAGCAGCGTTGCTCCCGGGGGGTCCCTCTCCTACAATGAGCAGTTCTTC
d_call: TRBD2; clone_size: few; j_call: TRBJ2-5; v_call: TRBV9; cdr3_aa: CASSAGLAGGEETQYF; cdr3_nt: TGTGCCAGCAGCGCCGGACTAGCGGGAGGGGAAGAGACCCAGTACTTC
d_call: -; clone_size: many; j_call: TRBJ2-1; v_call: TRBV12-3/TRBV12-4; cdr3_aa: CASSLAELQFF; cdr3_nt: TGTGCCAGCAGTTTGGCAGAATTGCAGTTCTTC
d_call: -; clone_size: many; j_call: TRBJ2-3; v_call: TRBV6-6; cdr3_aa: CASSYSPEASTDTQYF; cdr3_nt: TGTGCCAGCAGTTACTCGCCGGAAGCTAGCACAGATACGCAGTATTTT
d_call: TRBD1; clone_size: few; j_call: TRBJ1-1; v_call: TRBV6-5; cdr3_aa: CASSPPSDRADTEAFF; cdr3_nt: TGTGCCAGCAGTCCACCATCCGACAGGGCGGACACTGAAGCTTTCTTT
d_call: TRBD2; clone_size: -; j_call: TRBJ2-1; v_call: TRBV6-2/TRBV6-3; cdr3_aa: CASSYGRLASDEQFF; cdr3_nt: TGTGCCAGCAGTTACGGGCGACTAGCTTCCGATGAGCAGTTCTTC
d_call: -; clone_size: -; j_call: TRBJ2-1; v_call: TRBV12-3/TRBV12-4; cdr3_aa: CASSLQYNEQFF; cdr3_nt: TGTGCCAGCAGTCTCCAGTACAATGAGCAGTTCTTC
d_call: TRBD2; clone_size: many; j_call: TRBJ2-1; v_call: TRBV4-2; cdr3_aa: CASSQVLAGDRGNEQFF; cdr3_nt: TGTGCCAGCAGCCAAGTTCTAGCGGGAGATAGGGGCAATGAGCAGTTCTTC
d_call: -; clone_size: -; j_call: TRBJ2-5; v_call: TRBV4-1; cdr3_aa: CASSLALQETQYF; cdr3_nt: TGCGCCAGCAGCCTAGCCCTCCAAGAGACCCAGTACTTC